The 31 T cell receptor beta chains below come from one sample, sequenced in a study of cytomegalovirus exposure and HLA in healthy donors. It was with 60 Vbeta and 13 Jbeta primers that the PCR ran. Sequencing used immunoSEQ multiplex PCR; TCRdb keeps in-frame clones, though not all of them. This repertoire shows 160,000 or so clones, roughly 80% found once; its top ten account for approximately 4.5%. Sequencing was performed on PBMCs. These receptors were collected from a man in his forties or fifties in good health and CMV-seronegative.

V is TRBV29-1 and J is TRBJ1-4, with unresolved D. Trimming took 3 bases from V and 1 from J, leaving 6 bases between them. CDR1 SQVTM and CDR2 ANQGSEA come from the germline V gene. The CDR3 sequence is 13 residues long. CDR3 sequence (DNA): TGCAGCGTTGATCGGGGAACTAATGAAAAACTGTTTTTT. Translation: CSVDRGTNEKLFF.

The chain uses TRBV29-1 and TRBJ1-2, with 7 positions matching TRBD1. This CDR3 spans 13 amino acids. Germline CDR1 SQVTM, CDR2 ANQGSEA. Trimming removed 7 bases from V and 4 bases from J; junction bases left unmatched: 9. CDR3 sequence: CSAGRQGSYGYTF. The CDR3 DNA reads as TGCAGCGCAGGTCGACAGGGAAGCTATGGCTACACCTTC.

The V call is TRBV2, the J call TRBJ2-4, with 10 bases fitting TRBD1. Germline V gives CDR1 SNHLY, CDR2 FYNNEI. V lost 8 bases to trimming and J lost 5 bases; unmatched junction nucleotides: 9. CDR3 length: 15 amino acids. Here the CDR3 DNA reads TGTGCCAGCGGGTTAGACAGGGGGCGCGAAAACATTCAGTACTTC. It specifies CASGLDRGRENIQYF. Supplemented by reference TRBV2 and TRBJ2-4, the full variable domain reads EPEVTQTPSHQVTQMGQEVILRCVPISNHLYFYWYRQILGQKVEFLVSFYNNEISEKSEIFDDQFSVERPDGSNFTLKIRSTKLEDSAMYFCASGLDRGRENIQYFGAGTRLSVL.

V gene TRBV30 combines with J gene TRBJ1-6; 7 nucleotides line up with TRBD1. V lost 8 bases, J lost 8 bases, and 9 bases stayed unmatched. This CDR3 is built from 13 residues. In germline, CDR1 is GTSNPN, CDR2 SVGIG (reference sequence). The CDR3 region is CASRQGGDSPLHF. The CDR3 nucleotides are TGTGCCAGCAGACAGGGCGGGGATTCACCCCTCCACTTT.

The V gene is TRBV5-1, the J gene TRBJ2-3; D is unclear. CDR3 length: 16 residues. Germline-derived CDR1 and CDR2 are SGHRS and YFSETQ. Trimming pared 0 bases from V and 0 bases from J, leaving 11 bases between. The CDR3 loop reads CASSLGRPQSTDTQYF. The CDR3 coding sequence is TGCGCCAGCAGCTTGGGGCGGCCCCAGAGCACAGATACGCAGTATTTT. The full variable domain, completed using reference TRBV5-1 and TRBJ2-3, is KAGVTQTPRYLIKTRGQQVTLSCSPISGHRSVSWYQQTPGQGLQFLFEYFSETQRNKGNFPGRFSGRQFSNSRSEMNVSTLELGDSALYLCASSLGRPQSTDTQYFGPGTRLTVL.

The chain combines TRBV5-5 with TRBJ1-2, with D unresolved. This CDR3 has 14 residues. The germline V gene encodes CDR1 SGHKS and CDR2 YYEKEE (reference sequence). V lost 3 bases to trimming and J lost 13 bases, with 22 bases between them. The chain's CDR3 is CASSSATILRGSTF. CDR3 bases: TGTGCCAGCAGCTCTGCCACAATTTTACGAGGGTCCACCTTC.

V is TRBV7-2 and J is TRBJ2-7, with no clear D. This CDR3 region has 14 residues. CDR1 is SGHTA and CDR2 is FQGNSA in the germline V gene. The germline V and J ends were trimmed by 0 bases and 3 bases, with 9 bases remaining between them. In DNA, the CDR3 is TGTGCCAGCAGCTTAGCGCAACTATTCTACGAGCAGTACTTC. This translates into CASSLAQLFYEQYF. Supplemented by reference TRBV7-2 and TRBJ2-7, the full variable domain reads GAGVSQSPSNKVTEKGKDVELRCDPISGHTALYWYRQSLGQGLEFLIYFQGNSAPDKSGLPSDRFSAERTGGSVSTLTIQRTQQEDSAVYLCASSLAQLFYEQYFGPGTRLTVT.

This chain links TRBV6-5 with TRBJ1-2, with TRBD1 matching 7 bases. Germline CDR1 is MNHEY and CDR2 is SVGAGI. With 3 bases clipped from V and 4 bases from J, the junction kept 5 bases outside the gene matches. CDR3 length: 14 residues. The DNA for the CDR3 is TGTGCCAGCAGTTATTTTGACAGGGTCTATGGCTACACCTTC. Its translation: CASSYFDRVYGYTF.

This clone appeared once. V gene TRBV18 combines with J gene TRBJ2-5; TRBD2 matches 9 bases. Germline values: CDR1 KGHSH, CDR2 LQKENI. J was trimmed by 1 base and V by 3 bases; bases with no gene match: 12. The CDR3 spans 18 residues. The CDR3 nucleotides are TGTGCCAGCTCACCGGTAGCGGGGGCCATAACGGCCCAAGAGACCCAGTACTTC. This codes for CASSPVAGAITAQETQYF.

CDR3 protein: CASSLASSASGGKETQYF. The DNA for the CDR3 is TGCGCCAGCAGCTTGGCCTCTTCAGCTAGCGGGGGGAAAGAGACCCAGTACTTC. J is TRBJ2-5 and V is TRBV5-1, with TRBD2 matching 11 bases. Looked up from germline, CDR1 is SGHRS and CDR2 is YFSETQ. This CDR3 is built from 18 residues. V shed 0 bases and J 3 bases; nucleotides not matched to a gene: 10.

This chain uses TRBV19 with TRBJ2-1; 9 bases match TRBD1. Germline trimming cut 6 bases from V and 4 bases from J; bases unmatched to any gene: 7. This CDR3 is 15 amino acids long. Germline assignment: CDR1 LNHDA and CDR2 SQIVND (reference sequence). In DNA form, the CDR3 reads TGTGCCAGTAGAAAAGGGACAGGGCCTTACAATGAGCAGTTCTTC. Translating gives CASRKGTGPYNEQFF.

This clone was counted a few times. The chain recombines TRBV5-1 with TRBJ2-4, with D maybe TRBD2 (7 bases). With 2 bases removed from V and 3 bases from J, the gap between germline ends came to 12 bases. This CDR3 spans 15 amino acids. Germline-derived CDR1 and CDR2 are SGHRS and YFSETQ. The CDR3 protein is CASSLGGANKNIQYF. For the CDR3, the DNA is TGCGCCAGCAGCTTAGGGGGGGCGAACAAAAACATTCAGTACTTC.

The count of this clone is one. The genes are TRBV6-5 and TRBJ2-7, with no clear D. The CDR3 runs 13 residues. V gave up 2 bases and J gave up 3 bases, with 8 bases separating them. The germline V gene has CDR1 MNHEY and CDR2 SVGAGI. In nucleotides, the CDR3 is TGTGCCAGCAGTTACCCAGGTATCTACGAGCAGTACTTC. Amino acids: CASSYPGIYEQYF.

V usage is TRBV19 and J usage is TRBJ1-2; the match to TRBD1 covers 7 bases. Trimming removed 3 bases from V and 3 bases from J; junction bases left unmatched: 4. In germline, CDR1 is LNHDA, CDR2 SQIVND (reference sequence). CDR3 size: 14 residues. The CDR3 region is CASSIGGGHYGYTF. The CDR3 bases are TGTGCCAGTAGTATCGGAGGGGGCCACTATGGCTACACCTTC.

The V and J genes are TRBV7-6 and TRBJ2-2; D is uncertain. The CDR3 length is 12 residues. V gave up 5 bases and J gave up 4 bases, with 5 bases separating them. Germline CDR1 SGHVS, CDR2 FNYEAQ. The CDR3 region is CASSLITGELFF. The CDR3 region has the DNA TGTGCCAGCAGCCTAATCACCGGGGAGCTGTTTTTT.

CDR3 bases: TGTGCCAGCAGCCACCGTAAAGCGTCCACCTACAATGAGCAGTTCTTC. It specifies CASSHRKASTYNEQFF. The V and J genes are TRBV7-3 and TRBJ2-1; D uncertain. V was trimmed by 5 bases and J by 2 bases, leaving 16 bases between them. The CDR3 extends over 16 amino acids. CDR1 is SGHTA and CDR2 is FQGTGA in the germline V gene.

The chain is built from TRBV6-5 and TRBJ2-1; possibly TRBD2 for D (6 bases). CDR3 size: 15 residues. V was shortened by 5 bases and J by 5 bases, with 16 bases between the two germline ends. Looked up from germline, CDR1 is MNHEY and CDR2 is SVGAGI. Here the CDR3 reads CASSRGGEINNEQFF. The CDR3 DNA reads TGTGCCAGCAGTCGGGGCGGGGAAATAAACAATGAGCAGTTCTTC.

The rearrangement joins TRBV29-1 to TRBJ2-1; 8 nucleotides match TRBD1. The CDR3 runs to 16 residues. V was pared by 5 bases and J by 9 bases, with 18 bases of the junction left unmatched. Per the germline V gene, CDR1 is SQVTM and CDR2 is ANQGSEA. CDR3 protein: CSVPSVTDRGRVEQFF. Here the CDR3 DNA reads TGCAGCGTTCCTAGTGTAACCGACAGGGGTCGCGTTGAGCAGTTCTTC.

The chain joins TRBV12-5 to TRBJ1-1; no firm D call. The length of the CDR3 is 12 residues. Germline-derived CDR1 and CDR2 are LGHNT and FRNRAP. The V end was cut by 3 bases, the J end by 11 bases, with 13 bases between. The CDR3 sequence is CASGFDHRRAFF. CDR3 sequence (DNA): TGTGCTAGTGGTTTCGACCACCGGAGGGCTTTCTTT.

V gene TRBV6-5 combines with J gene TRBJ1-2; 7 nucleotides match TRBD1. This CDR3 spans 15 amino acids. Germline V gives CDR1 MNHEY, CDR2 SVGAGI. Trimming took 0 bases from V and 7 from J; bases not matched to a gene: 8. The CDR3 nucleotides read TGTGCCAGCAGTTACTCGGCGGGCAGGGGGTTTGGCTACACCTTC. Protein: CASSYSAGRGFGYTF.

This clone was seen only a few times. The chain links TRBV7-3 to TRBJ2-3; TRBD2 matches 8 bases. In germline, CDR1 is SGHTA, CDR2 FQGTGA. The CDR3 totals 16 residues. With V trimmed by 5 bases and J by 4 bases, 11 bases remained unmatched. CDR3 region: CASSRDSGGIADTQYF. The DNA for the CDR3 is TGTGCCAGCAGCAGAGACAGCGGGGGTATCGCAGATACGCAGTATTTT.

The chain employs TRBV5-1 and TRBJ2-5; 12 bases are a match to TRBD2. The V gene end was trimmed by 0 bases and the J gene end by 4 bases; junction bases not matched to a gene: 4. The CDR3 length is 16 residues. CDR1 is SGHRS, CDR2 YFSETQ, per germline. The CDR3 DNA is TGCGCCAGCAGCTTGGCGACTAGCGGGGGAACAGAGACCCAGTACTTC. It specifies CASSLATSGGTETQYF.

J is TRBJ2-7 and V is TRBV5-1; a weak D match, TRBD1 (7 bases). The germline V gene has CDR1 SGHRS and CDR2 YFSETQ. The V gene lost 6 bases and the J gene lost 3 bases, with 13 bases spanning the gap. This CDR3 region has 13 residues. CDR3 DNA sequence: TGCGCCAGCACCCAGGGGGGCGTCTACGAGCAGTACTTC. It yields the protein CASTQGGVYEQYF.

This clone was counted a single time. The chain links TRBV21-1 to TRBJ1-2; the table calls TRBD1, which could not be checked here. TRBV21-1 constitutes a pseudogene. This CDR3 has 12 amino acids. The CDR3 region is CASSNRQYGYTF. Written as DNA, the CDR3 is TGTGCCAGCAGCAACAGACAGTATGGCTACACCTTC.

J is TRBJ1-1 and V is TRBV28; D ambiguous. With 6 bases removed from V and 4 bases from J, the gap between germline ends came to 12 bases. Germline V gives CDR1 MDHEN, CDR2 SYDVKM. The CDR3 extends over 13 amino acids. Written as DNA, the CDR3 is TGTGCCAGCAGGACTCCCAGTGGCACTGAAGCTTTCTTT. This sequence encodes CASRTPSGTEAFF.

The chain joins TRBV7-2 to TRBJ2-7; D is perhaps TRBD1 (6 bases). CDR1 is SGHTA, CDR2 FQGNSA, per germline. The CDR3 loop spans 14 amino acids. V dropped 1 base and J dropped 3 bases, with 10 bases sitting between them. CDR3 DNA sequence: TGTGCCAGCAGCTTAGAGCAGGGGAACTACGAGCAGTACTTC. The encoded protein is CASSLEQGNYEQYF.

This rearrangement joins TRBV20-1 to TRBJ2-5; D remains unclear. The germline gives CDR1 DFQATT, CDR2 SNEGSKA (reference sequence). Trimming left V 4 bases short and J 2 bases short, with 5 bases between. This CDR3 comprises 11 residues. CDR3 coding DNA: TGCAGTGCTACACAGCAAGAGACCCAGTACTTC. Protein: CSATQQETQYF.

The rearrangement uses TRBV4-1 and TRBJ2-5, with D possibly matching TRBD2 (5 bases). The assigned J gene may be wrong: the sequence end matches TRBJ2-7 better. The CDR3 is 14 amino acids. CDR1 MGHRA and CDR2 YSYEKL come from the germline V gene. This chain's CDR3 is CASSQEREYYEQYF. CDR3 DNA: TGCGCCAGCAGCCAAGAACGGGAATACTACGAGCAGTACTTC.

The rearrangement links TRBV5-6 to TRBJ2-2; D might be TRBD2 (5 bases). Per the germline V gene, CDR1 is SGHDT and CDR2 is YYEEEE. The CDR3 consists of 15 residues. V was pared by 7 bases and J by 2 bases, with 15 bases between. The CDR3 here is CASLRRTVNTGELFF. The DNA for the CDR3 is TGTGCCAGCCTAAGGAGGACGGTCAACACCGGGGAGCTGTTTTTT.

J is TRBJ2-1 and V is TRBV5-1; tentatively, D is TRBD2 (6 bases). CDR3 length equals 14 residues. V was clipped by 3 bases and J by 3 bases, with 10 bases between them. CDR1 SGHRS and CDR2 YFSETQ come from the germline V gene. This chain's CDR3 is CASSSGEDYNEQFF. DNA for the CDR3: TGCGCCAGCAGCTCGGGGGAGGACTACAATGAGCAGTTCTTC.

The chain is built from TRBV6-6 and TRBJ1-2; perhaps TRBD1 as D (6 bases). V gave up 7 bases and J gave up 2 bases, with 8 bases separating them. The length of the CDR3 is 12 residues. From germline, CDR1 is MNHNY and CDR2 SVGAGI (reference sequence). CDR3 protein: CASTTGNYGYTF. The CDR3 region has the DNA TGTGCCAGCACCACAGGGAACTATGGCTACACCTTC.